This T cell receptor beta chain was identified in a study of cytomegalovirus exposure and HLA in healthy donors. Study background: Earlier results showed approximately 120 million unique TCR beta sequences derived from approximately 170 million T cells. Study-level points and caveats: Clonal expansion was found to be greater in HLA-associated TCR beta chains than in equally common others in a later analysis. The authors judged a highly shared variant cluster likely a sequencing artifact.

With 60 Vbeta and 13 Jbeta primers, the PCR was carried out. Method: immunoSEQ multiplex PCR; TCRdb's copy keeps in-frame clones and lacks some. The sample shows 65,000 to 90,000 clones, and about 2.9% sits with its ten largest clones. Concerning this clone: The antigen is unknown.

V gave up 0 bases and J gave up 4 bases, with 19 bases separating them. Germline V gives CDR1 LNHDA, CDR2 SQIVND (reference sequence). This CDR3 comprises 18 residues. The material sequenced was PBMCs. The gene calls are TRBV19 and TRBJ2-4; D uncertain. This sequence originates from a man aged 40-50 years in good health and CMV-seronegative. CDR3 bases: TGTGCCAGTAGTATAGATCCCGGCGAGAGGTCCTCTAAAAACATTCAGTACTTC. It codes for CASSIDPGERSSKNIQYF.